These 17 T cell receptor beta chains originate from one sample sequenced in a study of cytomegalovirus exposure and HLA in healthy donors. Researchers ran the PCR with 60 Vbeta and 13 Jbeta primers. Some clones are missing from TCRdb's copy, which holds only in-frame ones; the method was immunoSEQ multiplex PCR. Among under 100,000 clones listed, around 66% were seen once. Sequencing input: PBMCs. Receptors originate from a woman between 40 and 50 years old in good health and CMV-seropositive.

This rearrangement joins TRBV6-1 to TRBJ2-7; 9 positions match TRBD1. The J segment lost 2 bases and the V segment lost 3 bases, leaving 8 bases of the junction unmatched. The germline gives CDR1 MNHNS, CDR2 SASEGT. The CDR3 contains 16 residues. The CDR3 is CASSDFSGTGTYEQYF. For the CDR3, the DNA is TGTGCCAGCAGTGACTTCTCCGGGACAGGGACCTACGAGCAGTACTTC.

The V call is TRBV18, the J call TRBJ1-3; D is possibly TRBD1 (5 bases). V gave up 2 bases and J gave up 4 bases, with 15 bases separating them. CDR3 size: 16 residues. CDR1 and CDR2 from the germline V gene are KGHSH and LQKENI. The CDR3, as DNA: TGTGCCAGCTCACCATCTGGGGCTTCGGCGGGAAACACCATATATTTT. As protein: CASSPSGASAGNTIYF.

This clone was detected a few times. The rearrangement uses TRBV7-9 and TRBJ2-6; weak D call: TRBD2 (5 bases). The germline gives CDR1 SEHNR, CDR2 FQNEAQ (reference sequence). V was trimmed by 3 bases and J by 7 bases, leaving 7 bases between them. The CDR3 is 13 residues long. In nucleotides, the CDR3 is TGTGCCAGCAGCTTCGAGGGCGCCAACGTCCTGACTTTC. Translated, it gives CASSFEGANVLTF.

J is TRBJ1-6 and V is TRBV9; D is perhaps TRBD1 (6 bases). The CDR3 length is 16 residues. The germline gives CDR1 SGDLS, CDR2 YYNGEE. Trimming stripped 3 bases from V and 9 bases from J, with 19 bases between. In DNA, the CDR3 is TGTGCCAGCAGCGCCTCTTCAGGGGTGTCCGGTTCACCCCTCCACTTT. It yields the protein CASSASSGVSGSPLHF. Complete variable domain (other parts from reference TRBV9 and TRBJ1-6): DSGVTQTPKHLITATGQRVTLRCSPRSGDLSVYWYQQSLDQGLQFLIQYYNGEERAKGNILERFSAQQFPDLHSELNLSSLELGDSALYFCASSASSGVSGSPLHFGNGTRLTVT.

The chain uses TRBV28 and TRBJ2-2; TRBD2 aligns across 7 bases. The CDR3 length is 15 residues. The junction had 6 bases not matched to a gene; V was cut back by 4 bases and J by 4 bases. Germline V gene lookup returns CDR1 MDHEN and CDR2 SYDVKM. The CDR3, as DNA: TGTGCCAGCAGTTCGGGGGGAAGCCTCACCGGGGAGCTGTTTTTT. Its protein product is CASSSGGSLTGELFF.

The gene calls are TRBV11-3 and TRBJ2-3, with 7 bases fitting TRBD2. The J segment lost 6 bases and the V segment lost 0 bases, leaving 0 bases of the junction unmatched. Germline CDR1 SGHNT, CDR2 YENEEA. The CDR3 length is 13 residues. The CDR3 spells CASSLELADTQYF. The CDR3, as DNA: TGTGCCAGCAGCTTAGAACTAGCGGATACGCAGTATTTT.

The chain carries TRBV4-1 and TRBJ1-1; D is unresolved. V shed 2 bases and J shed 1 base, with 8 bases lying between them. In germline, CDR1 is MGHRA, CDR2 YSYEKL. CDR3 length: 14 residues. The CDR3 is CASSQPTKNTEAFF. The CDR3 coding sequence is TGCGCCAGCAGCCAACCCACTAAGAACACTGAAGCTTTCTTT.

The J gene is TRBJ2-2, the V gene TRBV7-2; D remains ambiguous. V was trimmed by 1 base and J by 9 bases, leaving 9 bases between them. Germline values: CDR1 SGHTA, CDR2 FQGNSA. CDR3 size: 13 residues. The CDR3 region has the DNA TGTGCCAGCAGCTTAGGAGGTGCGTGGGAGCTGTTTTTT. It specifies CASSLGGAWELFF.

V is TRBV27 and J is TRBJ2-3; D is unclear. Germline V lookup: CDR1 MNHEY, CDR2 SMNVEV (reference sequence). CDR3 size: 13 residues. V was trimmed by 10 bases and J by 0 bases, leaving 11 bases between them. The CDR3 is CATRFLSTDTQYF. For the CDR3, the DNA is TGTGCCACCCGGTTCCTTAGCACAGATACGCAGTATTTT.

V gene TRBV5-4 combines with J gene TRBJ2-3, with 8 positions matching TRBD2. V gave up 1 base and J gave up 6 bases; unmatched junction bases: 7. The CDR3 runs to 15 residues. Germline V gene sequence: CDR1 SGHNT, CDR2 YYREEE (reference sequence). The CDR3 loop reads CASSLSLAGLDTQYF. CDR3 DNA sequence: TGTGCCAGCAGCTTGTCCCTAGCGGGTTTGGATACGCAGTATTTT.

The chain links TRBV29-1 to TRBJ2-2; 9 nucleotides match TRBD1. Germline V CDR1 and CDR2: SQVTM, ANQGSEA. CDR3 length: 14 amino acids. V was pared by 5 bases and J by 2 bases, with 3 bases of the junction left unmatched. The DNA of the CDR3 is TGCAGCGTTCAGGGACAGGGTAACACCGGGGAGCTGTTTTTT. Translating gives CSVQGQGNTGELFF.

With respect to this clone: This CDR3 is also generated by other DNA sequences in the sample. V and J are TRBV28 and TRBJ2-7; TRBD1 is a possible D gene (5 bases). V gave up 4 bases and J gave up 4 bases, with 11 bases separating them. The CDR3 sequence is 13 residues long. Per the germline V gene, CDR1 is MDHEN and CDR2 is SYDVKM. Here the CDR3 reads CASSSARVYEQYF. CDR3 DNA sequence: TGTGCCAGCAGTTCAGCCAGGGTGTACGAGCAGTACTTC.

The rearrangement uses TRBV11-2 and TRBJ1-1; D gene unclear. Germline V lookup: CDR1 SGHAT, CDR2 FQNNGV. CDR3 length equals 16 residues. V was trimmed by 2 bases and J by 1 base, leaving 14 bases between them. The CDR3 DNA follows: TGTGCCAGCAGCTTATACCCCCCCACACCGAACACTGAAGCTTTCTTT. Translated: CASSLYPPTPNTEAFF.

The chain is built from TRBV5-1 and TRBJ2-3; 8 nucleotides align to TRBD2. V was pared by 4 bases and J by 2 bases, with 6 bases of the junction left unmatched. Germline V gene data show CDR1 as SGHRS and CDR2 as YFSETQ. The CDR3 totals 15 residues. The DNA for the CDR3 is TGCGCCAGCAGCACAGGACTAGCAACCACAGATACGCAGTATTTT. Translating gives CASSTGLATTDTQYF.

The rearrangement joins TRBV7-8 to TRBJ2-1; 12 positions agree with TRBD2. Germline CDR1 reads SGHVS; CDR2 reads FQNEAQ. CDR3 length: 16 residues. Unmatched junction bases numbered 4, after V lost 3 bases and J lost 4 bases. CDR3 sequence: CASSFTLAGGYNEQFF. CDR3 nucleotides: TGTGCCAGCAGCTTCACACTAGCGGGGGGATACAATGAGCAGTTCTTC.

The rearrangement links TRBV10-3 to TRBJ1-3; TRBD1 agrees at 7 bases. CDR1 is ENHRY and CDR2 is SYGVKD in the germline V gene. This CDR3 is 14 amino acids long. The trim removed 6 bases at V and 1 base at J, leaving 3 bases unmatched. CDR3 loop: CAIRGGRSGNTIYF. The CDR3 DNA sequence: TGTGCCATCAGAGGGGGCAGGTCTGGAAACACCATATATTTT.

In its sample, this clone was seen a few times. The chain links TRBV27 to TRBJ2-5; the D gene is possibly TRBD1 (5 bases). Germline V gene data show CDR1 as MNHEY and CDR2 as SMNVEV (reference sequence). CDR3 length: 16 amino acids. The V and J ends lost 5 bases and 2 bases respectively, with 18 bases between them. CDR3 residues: CASSTSVRGIQETQYF. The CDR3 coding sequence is TGTGCCAGCAGTACGTCCGTAAGGGGAATACAAGAGACCCAGTACTTC.